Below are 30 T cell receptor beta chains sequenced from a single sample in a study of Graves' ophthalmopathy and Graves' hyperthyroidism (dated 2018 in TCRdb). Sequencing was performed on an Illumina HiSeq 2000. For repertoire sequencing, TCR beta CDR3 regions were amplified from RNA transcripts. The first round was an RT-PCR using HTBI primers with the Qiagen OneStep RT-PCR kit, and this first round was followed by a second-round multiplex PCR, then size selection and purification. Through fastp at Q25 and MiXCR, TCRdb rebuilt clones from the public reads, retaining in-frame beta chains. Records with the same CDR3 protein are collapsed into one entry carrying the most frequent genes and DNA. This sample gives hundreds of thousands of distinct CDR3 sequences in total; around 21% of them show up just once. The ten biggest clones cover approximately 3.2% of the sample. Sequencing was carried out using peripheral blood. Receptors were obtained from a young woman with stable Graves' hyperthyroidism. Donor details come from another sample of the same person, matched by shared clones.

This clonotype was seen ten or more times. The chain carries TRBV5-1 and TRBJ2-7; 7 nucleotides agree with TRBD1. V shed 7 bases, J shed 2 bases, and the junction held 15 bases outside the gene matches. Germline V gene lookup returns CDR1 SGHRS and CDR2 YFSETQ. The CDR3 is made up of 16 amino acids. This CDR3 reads CASAPTTGTATYEQYF. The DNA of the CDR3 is TGCGCCAGCGCCCCGACTACCGGGACAGCTACCTACGAGCAGTACTTC.

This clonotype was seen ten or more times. The CDR3 nucleotides read TGTGCCAGCAGTGAAGCGCTTCGACAGCCCCAGCATTTT. Translated, it gives CASSEALRQPQHF. J is TRBJ1-5 and V is TRBV2, with D unclear. CDR3 length: 13 residues. CDR1 is SNHLY and CDR2 is FYNNEI in the germline V gene. Trimming shortened V by 0 bases and J by 7 bases, and 7 bases separated the two germline ends.

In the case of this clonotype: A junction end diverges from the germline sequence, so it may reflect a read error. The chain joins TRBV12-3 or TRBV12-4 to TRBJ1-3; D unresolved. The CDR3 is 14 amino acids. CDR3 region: CASSLRVSGNTIYF. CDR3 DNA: TGTGCCAGCAGTTTAAGGGTCTCTGGAAACACTATATATTTT.

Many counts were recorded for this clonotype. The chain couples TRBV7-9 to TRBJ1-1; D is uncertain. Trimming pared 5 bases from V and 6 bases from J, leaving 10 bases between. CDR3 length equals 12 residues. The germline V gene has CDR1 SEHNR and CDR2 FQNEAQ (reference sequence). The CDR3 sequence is CASSPITPEAFF. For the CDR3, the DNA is TGTGCCAGCAGCCCCATCACACCTGAAGCTTTCTTT. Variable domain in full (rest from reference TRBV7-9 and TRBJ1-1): DTGVSQNPRHKITKRGQNVTFRCDPISEHNRLYWYRQTLGQGPEFLTYFQNEAQLEKSRLLSDRFSAERPKGSFSTLEIQRTEQGDSAMYLCASSPITPEAFFGQGTRLTVV.

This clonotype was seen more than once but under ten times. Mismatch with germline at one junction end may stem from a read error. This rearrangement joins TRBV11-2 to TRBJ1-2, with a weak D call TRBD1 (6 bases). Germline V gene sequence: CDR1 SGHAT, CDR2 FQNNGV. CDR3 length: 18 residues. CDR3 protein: CASSPPWPNRDRSYGYSF. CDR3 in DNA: TGTGCTAGCAGCCCCCCATGGCCGAACAGGGATAGGAGCTATGGCTACAGCTTC.

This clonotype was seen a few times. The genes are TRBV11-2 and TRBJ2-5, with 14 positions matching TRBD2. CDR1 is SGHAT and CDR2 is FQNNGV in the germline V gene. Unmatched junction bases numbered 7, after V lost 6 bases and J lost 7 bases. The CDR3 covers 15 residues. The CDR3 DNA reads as TGTGCCAGCAGTTTCGGACTAGCGGGAGGAACGACCCAGTACTTC. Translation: CASSFGLAGGTTQYF.

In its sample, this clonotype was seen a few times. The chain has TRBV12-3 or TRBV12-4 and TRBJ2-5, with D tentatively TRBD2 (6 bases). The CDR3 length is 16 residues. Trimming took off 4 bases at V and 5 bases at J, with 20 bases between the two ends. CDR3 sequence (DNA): TGTGCCAGCAGTTCGGAGCGGGTGCTCGAGTGGGAGACCCAGTACTTC. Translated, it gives CASSSERVLEWETQYF.

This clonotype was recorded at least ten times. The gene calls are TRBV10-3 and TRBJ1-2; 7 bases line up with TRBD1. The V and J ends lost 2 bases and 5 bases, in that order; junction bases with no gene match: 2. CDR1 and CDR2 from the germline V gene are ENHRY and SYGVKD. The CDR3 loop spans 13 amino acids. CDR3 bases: TGTGCCATCAGTGAGGCGACAGGGTATGGCTACACCTTC. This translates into CAISEATGYGYTF.

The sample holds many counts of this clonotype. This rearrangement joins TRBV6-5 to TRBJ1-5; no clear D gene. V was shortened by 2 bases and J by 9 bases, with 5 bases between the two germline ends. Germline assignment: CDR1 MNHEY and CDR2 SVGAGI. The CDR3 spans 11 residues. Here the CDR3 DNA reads TGTGCCAGCAGTTACGGTTGGCCCCAGCATTTT. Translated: CASSYGWPQHF.

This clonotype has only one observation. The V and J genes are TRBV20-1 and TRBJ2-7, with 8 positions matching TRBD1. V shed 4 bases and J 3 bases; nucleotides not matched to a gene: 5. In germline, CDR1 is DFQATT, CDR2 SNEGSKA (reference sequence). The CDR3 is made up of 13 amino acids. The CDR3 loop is CSAKGQVYYEQYF. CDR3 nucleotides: TGCAGTGCTAAGGGACAGGTCTACTACGAGCAGTACTTC.

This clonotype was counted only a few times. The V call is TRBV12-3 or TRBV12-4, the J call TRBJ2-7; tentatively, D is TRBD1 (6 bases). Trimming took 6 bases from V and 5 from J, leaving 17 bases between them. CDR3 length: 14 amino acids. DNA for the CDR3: TGTGCCAGCAGCCTTCGGGACAAGACCCACGAGCAGTACTTC. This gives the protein CASSLRDKTHEQYF.

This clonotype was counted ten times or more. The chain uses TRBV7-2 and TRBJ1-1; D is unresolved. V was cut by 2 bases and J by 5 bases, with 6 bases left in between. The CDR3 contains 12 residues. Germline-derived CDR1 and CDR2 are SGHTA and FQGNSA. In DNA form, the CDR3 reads TGTGCCAGCAGCTTAACTCGGACTGAAGCTTTCTTT. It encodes CASSLTRTEAFF.

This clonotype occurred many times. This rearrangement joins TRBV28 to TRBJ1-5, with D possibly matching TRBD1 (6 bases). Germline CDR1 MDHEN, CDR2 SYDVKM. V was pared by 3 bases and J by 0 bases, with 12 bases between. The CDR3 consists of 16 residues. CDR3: CASSFPQGNSNQPQHF. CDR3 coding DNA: TGTGCCAGCAGTTTTCCCCAGGGGAATAGCAATCAGCCCCAGCATTTT.

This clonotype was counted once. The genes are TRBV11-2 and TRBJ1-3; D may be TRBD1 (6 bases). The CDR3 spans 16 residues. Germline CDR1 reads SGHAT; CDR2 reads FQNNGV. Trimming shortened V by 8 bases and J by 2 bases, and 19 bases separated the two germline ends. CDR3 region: CASGPLTGGPGNTIYF. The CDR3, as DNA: TGTGCCAGCGGCCCGCTGACTGGGGGGCCTGGAAACACCATATATTTT.

CDR3: CASNPYGQQTNYGYTF. DNA for the CDR3: TGTGCCAGCAACCCCTATGGACAGCAGACGAACTATGGCTACACCTTC. The chain is built from TRBV11-2 and TRBJ1-2; tentative D call: TRBD1 (6 bases). CDR1 is SGHAT, CDR2 FQNNGV, per germline. The CDR3 has 16 residues. V lost 7 bases and J lost 2, with 20 bases in between.

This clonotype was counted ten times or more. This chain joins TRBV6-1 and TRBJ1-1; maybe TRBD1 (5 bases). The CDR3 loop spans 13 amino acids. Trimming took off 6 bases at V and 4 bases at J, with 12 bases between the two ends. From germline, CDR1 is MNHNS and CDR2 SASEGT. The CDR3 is CASRRVGGTEAFF. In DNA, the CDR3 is TGTGCCAGCAGGAGGGTGGGGGGCACTGAAGCTTTCTTT.

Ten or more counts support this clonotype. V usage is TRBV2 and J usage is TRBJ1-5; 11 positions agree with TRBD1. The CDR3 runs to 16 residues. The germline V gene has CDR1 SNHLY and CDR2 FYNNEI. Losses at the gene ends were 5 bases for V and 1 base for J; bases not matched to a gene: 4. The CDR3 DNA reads TGTGCCAGCAGTCAGGGGACAGGGGGGAGCAATCAGCCCCAGCATTTT. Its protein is CASSQGTGGSNQPQHF.

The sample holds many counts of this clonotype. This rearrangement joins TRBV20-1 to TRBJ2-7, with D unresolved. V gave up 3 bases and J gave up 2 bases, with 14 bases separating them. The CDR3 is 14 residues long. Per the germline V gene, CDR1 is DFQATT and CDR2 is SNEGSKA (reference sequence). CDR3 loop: CSARPAFSPYEQYF. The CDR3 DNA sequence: TGCAGTGCTAGGCCAGCATTTAGTCCCTACGAGCAGTACTTC.

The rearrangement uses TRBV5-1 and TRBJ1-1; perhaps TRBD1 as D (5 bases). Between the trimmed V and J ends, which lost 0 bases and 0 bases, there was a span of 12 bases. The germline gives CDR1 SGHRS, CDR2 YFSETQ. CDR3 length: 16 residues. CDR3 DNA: TGCGCCAGCAGCTTGGCGTCGATAGGGGTGAACACTGAAGCTTTCTTT. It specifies CASSLASIGVNTEAFF.

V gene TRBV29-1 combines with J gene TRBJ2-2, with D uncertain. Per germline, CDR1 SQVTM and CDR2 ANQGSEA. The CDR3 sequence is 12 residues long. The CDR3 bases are TGCGTGGGGTGCCCGAACACCGGGGAGCTGTTTTTT. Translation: CVGCPNTGELFF.

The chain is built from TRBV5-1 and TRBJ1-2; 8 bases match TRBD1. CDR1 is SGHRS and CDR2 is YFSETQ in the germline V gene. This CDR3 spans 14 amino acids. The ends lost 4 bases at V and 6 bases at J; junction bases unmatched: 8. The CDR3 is CASSRAGQEDGYTF. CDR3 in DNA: TGCGCCAGCAGCCGAGCGGGACAGGAAGATGGCTACACCTTC.

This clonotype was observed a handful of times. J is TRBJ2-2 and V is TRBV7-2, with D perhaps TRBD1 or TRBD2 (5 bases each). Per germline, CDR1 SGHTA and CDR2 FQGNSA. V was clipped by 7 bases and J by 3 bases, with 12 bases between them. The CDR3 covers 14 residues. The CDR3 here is CASNIGTYTGELFF. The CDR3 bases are TGTGCCAGCAACATCGGGACCTACACCGGGGAGCTGTTTTTT. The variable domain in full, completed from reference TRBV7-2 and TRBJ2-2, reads GAGVSQSPSNKVTEKGKDVELRCDPISGHTALYWYRQSLGQGLEFLIYFQGNSAPDKSGLPSDRFSAERTGGSVSTLTIQRTQQEDSAVYLCASNIGTYTGELFFGEGSRLTVL.

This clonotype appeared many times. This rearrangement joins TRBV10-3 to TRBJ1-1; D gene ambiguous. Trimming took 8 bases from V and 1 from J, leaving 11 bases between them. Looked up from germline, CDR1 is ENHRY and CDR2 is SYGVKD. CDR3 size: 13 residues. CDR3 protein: CAIGVRENTEAFF. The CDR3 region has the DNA TGTGCCATCGGGGTCCGGGAGAACACTGAAGCTTTCTTT.

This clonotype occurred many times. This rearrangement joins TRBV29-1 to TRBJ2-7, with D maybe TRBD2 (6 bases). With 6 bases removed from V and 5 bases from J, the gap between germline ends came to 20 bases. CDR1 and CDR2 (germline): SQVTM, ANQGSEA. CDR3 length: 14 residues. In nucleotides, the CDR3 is TGCAGCGTACAGAAGGGGCAGGGCGGGAACGAGCAGTACTTC. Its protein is CSVQKGQGGNEQYF.

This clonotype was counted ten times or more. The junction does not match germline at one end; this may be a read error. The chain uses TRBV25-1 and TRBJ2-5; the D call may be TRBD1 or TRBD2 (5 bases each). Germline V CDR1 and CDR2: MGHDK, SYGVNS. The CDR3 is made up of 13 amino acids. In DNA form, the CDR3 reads TGTGCCAGCAGCTGGGACGCCCAAGGGACCCAGTACTTC. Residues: CASSWDAQGTQYF.

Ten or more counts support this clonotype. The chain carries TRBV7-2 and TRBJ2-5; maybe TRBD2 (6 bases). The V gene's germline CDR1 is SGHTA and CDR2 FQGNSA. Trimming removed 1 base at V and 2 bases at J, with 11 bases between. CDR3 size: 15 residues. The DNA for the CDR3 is TGTGCCAGCAGCTTAGTTACGGGGGTACAAGAGACCCAGTACTTC. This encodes CASSLVTGVQETQYF.

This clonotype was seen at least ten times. The CDR3 DNA reads as TGTGCCAGCAGCCCATTAGTTGGTAGCGGTGCCTACGAGCAGTACTTC. Its protein is CASSPLVGSGAYEQYF. V gene TRBV7-2 combines with J gene TRBJ2-7; D perhaps matches TRBD2 (6 bases). The germline gives CDR1 SGHTA, CDR2 FQGNSA. The V end was cut by 5 bases, the J end by 2 bases, with 19 bases between. This CDR3 is 16 amino acids long.

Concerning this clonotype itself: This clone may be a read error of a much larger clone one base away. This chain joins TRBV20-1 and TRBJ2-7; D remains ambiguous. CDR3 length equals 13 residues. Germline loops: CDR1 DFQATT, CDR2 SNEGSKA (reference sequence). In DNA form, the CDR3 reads TGCAGTGCTAGCAGGTACGGAGCTTACGAGCTGTACTTC. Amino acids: CSASRYGAYELYF.

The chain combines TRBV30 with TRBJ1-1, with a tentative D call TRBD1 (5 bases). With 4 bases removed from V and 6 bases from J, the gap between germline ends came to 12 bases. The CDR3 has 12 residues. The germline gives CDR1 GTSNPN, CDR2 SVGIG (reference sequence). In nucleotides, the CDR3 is TGTGCCTGGAATCCGGGGCGCTCTGAAGCTTTCTTT. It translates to CAWNPGRSEAFF.

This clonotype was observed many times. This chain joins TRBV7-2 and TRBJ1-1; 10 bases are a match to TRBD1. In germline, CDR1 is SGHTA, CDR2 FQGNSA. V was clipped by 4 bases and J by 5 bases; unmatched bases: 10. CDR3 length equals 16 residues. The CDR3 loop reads CASSSQTGGWGTEAFF. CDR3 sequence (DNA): TGTGCCAGCAGCTCCCAGACAGGGGGCTGGGGGACTGAAGCTTTCTTT. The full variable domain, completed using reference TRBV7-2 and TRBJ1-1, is GAGVSQSPSNKVTEKGKDVELRCDPISGHTALYWYRQSLGQGLEFLIYFQGNSAPDKSGLPSDRFSAERTGGSVSTLTIQRTQQEDSAVYLCASSSQTGGWGTEAFFGQGTRLTVV.